The rows below give T cell receptor beta chains drawn from one sample of a study of blood T cell repertoires in COVID-19. The table came from immunoSEQ multiplex PCR; TCRdb's copy has only in-frame clones and leaves some out. Of hundreds of thousands of clones in the sample, around 87% were seen once. The sample comprised peripheral blood. Source of these receptors: a man between 65 and 79 years old with acute or convalescent COVID-19. Both conserved end residues are part of each CDR3. Each record gives: D gene, clone size, J gene, V gene, CDR3 DNA, CDR3 protein. D genes are given only for firm matches. Some rows have no size entry. The others give once, few or many, or a class for an expanded clone.

d_gene: TRBD1
abundance: NA
j_gene: TRBJ2-3
v_gene: TRBV9
CDR3nt: TGTGCCAGCAGCGTAGGTTCAGGGGGCAGAACAGATACGCAGTATTTT
CDR3aa: CASSVGSGGRTDTQYF

d_gene: TRBD1
abundance: NA
j_gene: TRBJ2-1
v_gene: TRBV7-9
CDR3nt: TGTGCCAGCAGCCCTAGGACAGGGGCATTCCCTGAGCAGTTCTTC
CDR3aa: CASSPRTGAFPEQFF

d_gene: NA
abundance: NA
j_gene: TRBJ2-7
v_gene: TRBV23-1
CDR3nt: TGCGCCAGCAGTCAATCTTACAGCATCCTCGAGCAGTACTTC
CDR3aa: CASSQSYSILEQYF

d_gene: TRBD1
abundance: few
j_gene: TRBJ1-1
v_gene: TRBV5-5
CDR3nt: TGTGCCAGCAGCAGAGGACAGGGTGGTCTCGCTGAAGCTTTCTTT
CDR3aa: CASSRGQGGLAEAFF

d_gene: NA
abundance: once
j_gene: TRBJ2-7
v_gene: TRBV28
CDR3nt: TGTGCCAGCAGAGACAGAGCCTACGAGCAGTACTTC
CDR3aa: CASRDRAYEQYF

d_gene: NA
abundance: NA
j_gene: TRBJ1-1
v_gene: TRBV27
CDR3nt: TGTGCCAGCAGTTTAGCGGGCGTCAACACTGAAGCTTTCTTT
CDR3aa: CASSLAGVNTEAFF

d_gene: NA
abundance: NA
j_gene: TRBJ1-1
v_gene: TRBV7-3
CDR3nt: TGTGCCAGCAGCTTAGGGCACGGGAACACTGAAGCTTTCTTT
CDR3aa: CASSLGHGNTEAFF

d_gene: NA
abundance: once
j_gene: TRBJ1-2
v_gene: TRBV19
CDR3nt: TGTGCCAGTAGTATAGAAGGTGCAGGGAGGTATGGCTACACCTTC
CDR3aa: CASSIEGAGRYGYTF

d_gene: TRBD1
abundance: NA
j_gene: TRBJ1-3
v_gene: TRBV18
CDR3nt: TGTGCCAGCTCACCGGACAGGCTCTCTGGAAACACCATATATTTT
CDR3aa: CASSPDRLSGNTIYF

d_gene: NA
abundance: NA
j_gene: TRBJ2-5
v_gene: TRBV7-2
CDR3nt: TGTGCCAGCAGCTTTTCTAACCAAGAGACCCAGTACTTC
CDR3aa: CASSFSNQETQYF

d_gene: TRBD1
abundance: NA
j_gene: TRBJ1-2
v_gene: TRBV5-6
CDR3nt: TGTGCCAGCAGCTTGGGGGCCGGGACAGGGGTTAGCTATGGCTACACCTTC
CDR3aa: CASSLGAGTGVSYGYTF

d_gene: TRBD2
abundance: NA
j_gene: TRBJ2-1
v_gene: TRBV9
CDR3nt: TGTGCCAGCAGCGTAAGCGGGAGCGACTACAATGAGCAGTTCTTC
CDR3aa: CASSVSGSDYNEQFF

d_gene: TRBD1
abundance: NA
j_gene: TRBJ2-5
v_gene: TRBV9
CDR3nt: TGTGCCAGCAGCCGGGACAGGGGGCAAGAGACCCAGTACTTC
CDR3aa: CASSRDRGQETQYF

d_gene: NA
abundance: NA
j_gene: TRBJ1-2
v_gene: TRBV19
CDR3nt: TGTGCCAGTAGTAGAGACAGCTATGGCTACACCTTC
CDR3aa: CASSRDSYGYTF

d_gene: NA
abundance: NA
j_gene: TRBJ1-2
v_gene: TRBV7-9
CDR3nt: TGTGCCAGCAGCCCTGGAGGTCGGCTGCTTCACTATGGCTACACCTTC
CDR3aa: CASSPGGRLLHYGYTF

d_gene: NA
abundance: NA
j_gene: TRBJ1-1
v_gene: TRBV6-2/TRBV6-3
CDR3nt: TGTGCCAGCAGTCAACCGAGAGGCAGGGACACTGAAGCTTTCTTT
CDR3aa: CASSQPRGRDTEAFF

d_gene: NA
abundance: NA
j_gene: TRBJ2-7
v_gene: TRBV11-2
CDR3nt: TGTGCCAGCAGCTCGGGGCAGGGGATCTACGAGCAGTACTTC
CDR3aa: CASSSGQGIYEQYF

d_gene: NA
abundance: NA
j_gene: TRBJ2-1
v_gene: TRBV12-3/TRBV12-4
CDR3nt: TGTGCCAGCAGTTTCGGAGGTGAGCAGTTCTTC
CDR3aa: CASSFGGEQFF

d_gene: NA
abundance: NA
j_gene: TRBJ2-3
v_gene: TRBV5-4
CDR3nt: TGTGCCAGCAACGGGGTGTACGGGGTTGACACAGATACGCAGTATTTT
CDR3aa: CASNGVYGVDTDTQYF

d_gene: TRBD1
abundance: NA
j_gene: TRBJ1-4
v_gene: TRBV30
CDR3nt: TGTGCCTGTATCCGGGACAGGGTTAGCGAAAAACTGTTTTTT
CDR3aa: CACIRDRVSEKLFF

d_gene: NA
abundance: NA
j_gene: TRBJ1-1
v_gene: TRBV11-1
CDR3nt: TGTGCCAGCAGCCCAGAGACTCAGGGGAAAGCTTTCTTT
CDR3aa: CASSPETQGKAFF

d_gene: TRBD1
abundance: NA
j_gene: TRBJ1-1
v_gene: TRBV28
CDR3nt: TGTGCCAGCAGTTACTCTACAGGGGTGAGAAATCAAGCTTTCTTT
CDR3aa: CASSYSTGVRNQAFF

d_gene: TRBD1
abundance: NA
j_gene: TRBJ1-6
v_gene: TRBV6-2/TRBV6-3
CDR3nt: TGTGCCAGCGGCCGACAGGGAAATTCACCCCTCCACTTT
CDR3aa: CASGRQGNSPLHF

d_gene: TRBD1
abundance: NA
j_gene: TRBJ2-2
v_gene: TRBV4-3
CDR3nt: TGCGCCAGCAGCCAAGGTGCCGGGACAGCGAACACCGGGGAGCTGTTTTTT
CDR3aa: CASSQGAGTANTGELFF

d_gene: NA
abundance: NA
j_gene: TRBJ2-5
v_gene: TRBV24-1
CDR3nt: TGTGCCACCAGTAAAACACAAGAGACCCAGTACTTC
CDR3aa: CATSKTQETQYF

d_gene: NA
abundance: NA
j_gene: TRBJ2-7
v_gene: TRBV14
CDR3nt: TGTGCCAGCAGCAATACTAGTCTAGAATCTGCCGAGCAGTACTTC
CDR3aa: CASSNTSLESAEQYF

d_gene: NA
abundance: NA
j_gene: TRBJ2-7
v_gene: TRBV27
CDR3nt: TGTGCCAGCAGTTTGGCGGGATTCTCCTACGAGCAGTACTTC
CDR3aa: CASSLAGFSYEQYF

d_gene: NA
abundance: NA
j_gene: TRBJ1-6
v_gene: TRBV6-5
CDR3nt: TGTGCCAGCAGTTACTCGAGAGCCCGAAGTAATTCACCCCTCCACTTT
CDR3aa: CASSYSRARSNSPLHF

d_gene: TRBD1
abundance: NA
j_gene: TRBJ1-1
v_gene: TRBV2
CDR3nt: TGTGCCAGCAGCCGGGACAGGAACACTGAAGCTTTCTTT
CDR3aa: CASSRDRNTEAFF

d_gene: TRBD2
abundance: NA
j_gene: TRBJ2-5
v_gene: TRBV6-2/TRBV6-3
CDR3nt: TGTGCCAGCAGTTACCTCGGACTAGCGGGAGTGAACCGGGAGACCCAGTACTTC
CDR3aa: CASSYLGLAGVNRETQYF

d_gene: NA
abundance: NA
j_gene: TRBJ2-2
v_gene: TRBV5-6
CDR3nt: TGTGCCAGCAGCTTGGTTGAATCGAGGACCGGGGAGCTGTTTTTT
CDR3aa: CASSLVESRTGELFF

d_gene: TRBD1
abundance: NA
j_gene: TRBJ1-1
v_gene: TRBV19
CDR3nt: TGTGCCAGTAACCCTCGGGACAGCCGGAACACTGAAGCTTTCTTT
CDR3aa: CASNPRDSRNTEAFF

d_gene: NA
abundance: NA
j_gene: TRBJ2-7
v_gene: TRBV6-6
CDR3nt: TGTGCCAGCAGTCGAAATTCAATAGGGGCCTCCTCCTACGAGCAGTACTTC
CDR3aa: CASSRNSIGASSYEQYF

d_gene: NA
abundance: NA
j_gene: TRBJ1-1
v_gene: TRBV5-4
CDR3nt: TGTGCCAGCAGCTTGGCAGGGGACACTGAAGCTTTCTTT
CDR3aa: CASSLAGDTEAFF

d_gene: NA
abundance: NA
j_gene: TRBJ2-5
v_gene: TRBV6-5
CDR3nt: TGTGCCAGCACCCAAAGGTGGCGGGCGGAGGAGACCCAGTACTTC
CDR3aa: CASTQRWRAEETQYF